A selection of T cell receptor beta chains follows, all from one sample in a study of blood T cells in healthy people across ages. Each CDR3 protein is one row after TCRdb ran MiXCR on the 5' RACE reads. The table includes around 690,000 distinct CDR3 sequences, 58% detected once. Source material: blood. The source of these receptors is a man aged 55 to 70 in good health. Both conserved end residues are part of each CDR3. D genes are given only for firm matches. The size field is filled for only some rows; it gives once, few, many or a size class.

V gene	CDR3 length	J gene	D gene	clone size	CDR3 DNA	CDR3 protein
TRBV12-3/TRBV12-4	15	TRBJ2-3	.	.	TGTGCCAGCAGTTTAGACCAAGGAGGCACAGATACGCAGTATTTT	CASSLDQGGTDTQYF
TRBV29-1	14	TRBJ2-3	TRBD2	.	TGCAGCGTTGAGGAACCTGCGGGGGGAGATACGCAGTATTTT	CSVEEPAGGDTQYF
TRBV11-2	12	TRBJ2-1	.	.	TGTGCCAGCAGCTTAGATCCAGCGGAGCAGTTCTTC	CASSLDPAEQFF
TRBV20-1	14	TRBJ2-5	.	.	TGCAGTGCTCCCCTTGGGGCAGGGCAAGAGACCCAGTACTTC	CSAPLGAGQETQYF
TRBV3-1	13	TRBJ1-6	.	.	TGTGCCAGCAGCCAAAGCCGGAATTCACCCCTCCACTTT	CASSQSRNSPLHF
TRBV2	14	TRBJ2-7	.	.	TGTGCCAGCAGGCAGACTCTGCTGTCCTACGAGCAGTACTTC	CASRQTLLSYEQYF
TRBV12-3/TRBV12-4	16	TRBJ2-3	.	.	TGTGCCAGCAGTTTGAGGGCAGGGGAATTGACAGATACGCAGTATTTT	CASSLRAGELTDTQYF
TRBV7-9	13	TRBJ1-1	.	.	TGTGCCAGCAGCTTGATGATTGGTCCTGAAGCTTTCTTT	CASSLMIGPEAFF
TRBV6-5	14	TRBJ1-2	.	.	TGTGCCAGCATGAGAGCAGGGAACTTCTATGGCTACACCTTC	CASMRAGNFYGYTF
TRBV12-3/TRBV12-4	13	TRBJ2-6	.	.	TGTGCCAGCCTCCCCCAAGGTCCTGGGGTCCTGACTTTC	CASLPQGPGVLTF
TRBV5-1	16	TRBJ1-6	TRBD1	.	TGCGCCAGCAGCTACTCCGACAGGGGGCCAGGGTCACCCCTCCACTTT	CASSYSDRGPGSPLHF
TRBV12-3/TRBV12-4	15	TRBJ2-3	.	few	TGTGCCAGCAGTTACGCCGGGACTTTCACAGATACGCAGTATTTT	CASSYAGTFTDTQYF
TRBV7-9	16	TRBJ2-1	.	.	TGTGCCAGCAGCTTTAGCGGCCCCGGCTCCTACAATGAGCAGTTCTTC	CASSFSGPGSYNEQFF
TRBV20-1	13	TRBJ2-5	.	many	TGCAGTGCTTCGCTCGGGGACCAAGAGACCCAGTACTTC	CSASLGDQETQYF
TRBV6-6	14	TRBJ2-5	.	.	TGTGCCAGCAGCCACGGGGGAACGGAAGAGACCCAGTACTTC	CASSHGGTEETQYF
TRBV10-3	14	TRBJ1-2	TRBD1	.	TGTGCCATCAGTGGGACAGGGTTGGACTATGGCTACACCTTC	CAISGTGLDYGYTF
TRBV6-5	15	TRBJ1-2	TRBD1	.	TGTGCCAGCAGTTACGTGGGACAGGGGACCCATGGCTACACCTTC	CASSYVGQGTHGYTF
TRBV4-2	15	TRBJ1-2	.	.	TGTGCCAGCAGCTCCGGAGGTAATACTAACTATGGCTACACCTTC	CASSSGGNTNYGYTF
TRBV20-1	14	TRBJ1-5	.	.	TGCAGTGCTACGTCCGGGAGAGGCAATCAGCCCCAGCATTTT	CSATSGRGNQPQHF
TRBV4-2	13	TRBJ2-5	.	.	TGTGCCAGCAGCCAAGAACCCCGGGAGACCCAGTACTTC	CASSQEPRETQYF
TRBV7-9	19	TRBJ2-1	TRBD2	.	TGTGCCAGCACGCCCGGGACTAGCGGGGGGTTGAGCCCCTACAATGAGCAGTTCTTC	CASTPGTSGGLSPYNEQFF
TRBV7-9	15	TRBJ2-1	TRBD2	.	TGTGCCAGCAGCGAACTTAGCGGGGGGGCGAGTCGTCAGTTCTTC	CASSELSGGASRQFF
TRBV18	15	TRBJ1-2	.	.	TGTGCCAGCTCACCACTGGGGAAGGTGAACTATGGCTACACCTTC	CASSPLGKVNYGYTF
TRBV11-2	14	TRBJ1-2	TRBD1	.	TGTGCCAGCAGCGGGGGACAGAGTGGCTATGGCTACACCTTC	CASSGGQSGYGYTF
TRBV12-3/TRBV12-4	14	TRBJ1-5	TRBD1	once	TGTGCCAGCACGTTACAGGGGGGCAATCAGCCCCAGCATTTT	CASTLQGGNQPQHF
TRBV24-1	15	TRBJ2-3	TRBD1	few	TGTGCCACCAGCCCAGGGACAGGGGGGACAGATACGCAGTATTTT	CATSPGTGGTDTQYF